The 8 T cell receptor beta chains presented below share a single source sample, sequenced in a study of cytomegalovirus exposure and HLA in healthy donors. Here immunoSEQ multiplex PCR was the method, and the copy in TCRdb shows in-frame clones only, minus some. Of about 150,000 clones listed, less than 90% were seen once; the top ten hold approximately 3.2%. The sample consisted of PBMCs. These receptors all stem from a woman aged 18-29 years in good health and CMV-seropositive.

This clone was observed a single time. The V call is TRBV11-3, the J call TRBJ1-1, with TRBD1 as a possible D gene (5 bases). This CDR3 is built from 13 residues. Germline CDR1 and CDR2: SGHNT and YENEEA. The V end lost 6 bases, the J end lost 3 bases, and 11 bases lay between the germline ends. The CDR3 coding sequence is TGTGCCAGCAGAAGGTGGGGCTACACTGAAGCTTTCTTT. Protein: CASRRWGYTEAFF.

V and J are TRBV4-2 and TRBJ1-1; D is uncertain. The CDR3 extends over 13 amino acids. The germline V and J ends were trimmed by 4 bases and 5 bases, with 11 bases remaining between them. Germline CDR1 is LGHNA and CDR2 is YNFKEQ. The CDR3 nucleotides are TGTGCCAGCAGCCCCGGGGTTCGAACTGAAGCTTTCTTT. It codes for CASSPGVRTEAFF.

The V and J genes are TRBV7-9 and TRBJ2-7; 8 bases map to TRBD2. The CDR3 consists of 17 residues. The V and J ends lost 5 bases and 6 bases, in that order; junction bases with no gene match: 18. The germline V gene has CDR1 SEHNR and CDR2 FQNEAQ (reference sequence). The CDR3 coding sequence is TGTGCCAGCAGCCCCCGGCCCCCCGGGGGACTAGACCGCGAGCAGTACTTC. Protein product: CASSPRPPGGLDREQYF.

This clone was seen just once. V usage is TRBV11-2 and J usage is TRBJ2-7; 8 bases map to TRBD2. With 1 base clipped from V and 4 bases from J, the junction kept 18 bases outside the gene matches. Germline values: CDR1 SGHAT, CDR2 FQNNGV. There are 19 residues in the CDR3. The CDR3: CASSLVVKSGSSRFYEQYF. The CDR3 DNA is TGTGCCAGCAGCTTAGTAGTTAAAAGCGGGAGCTCCCGATTTTACGAGCAGTACTTC.

This chain connects TRBV7-9 to TRBJ2-3; 8 positions match TRBD1. The V segment lost 5 bases and the J segment 0 bases; nucleotides outside the gene matches: 4. CDR1 SEHNR and CDR2 FQNEAQ come from the germline V gene (reference sequence). This CDR3 is 15 amino acids long. CDR3 sequence: CASSQRDRSTDTQYF. In DNA form, the CDR3 reads TGTGCCAGCAGCCAACGGGACAGGAGCACAGATACGCAGTATTTT.

The V and J genes are TRBV7-9 and TRBJ2-7; perhaps TRBD2 as D (5 bases). CDR3 size: 11 residues. The germline CDR1 and CDR2 sequences are SEHNR and FQNEAQ (reference sequence). V was shortened by 5 bases and J by 3 bases, with 5 bases between the two germline ends. CDR3 loop: CASSRDYEQYF. CDR3 DNA: TGTGCCAGCAGCCGGGACTACGAGCAGTACTTC.

The rearrangement links TRBV4-1 to TRBJ2-1, with TRBD2 matching over 10 bases. V was clipped by 4 bases and J by 7 bases; unmatched bases: 16. The CDR3 spans 18 residues. Germline V CDR1 and CDR2: MGHRA, YSYEKL. CDR3 coding DNA: TGCGCCAGCAGCCCCTTCCAGGTGTTAGCGGGAGGTTATAATGAGCAGTTCTTC. Translation: CASSPFQVLAGGYNEQFF.

The chain uses TRBV19 and TRBJ1-2; 9 nucleotides match TRBD1. After removal of 1 base from V and 0 bases from J, the junction contained 3 bases not matched to a gene. CDR1 LNHDA and CDR2 SQIVND come from the germline V gene (reference sequence). The CDR3 extends over 16 amino acids. This CDR3 is CASSIVGQGTNYGYTF. The CDR3 DNA reads TGTGCCAGTAGTATAGTTGGACAGGGGACTAACTATGGCTACACCTTC.